Described below is a single T cell receptor beta chain sequence and its context. Antigen specificity is unknown. The data are from a study of graft-versus-host responses after intestinal transplantation. Study overall: Multivisceral, liver-intestinal, or isolated intestinal transplants were given to recipients.

Study observations and caveats: GvH clones detected in recipient marrow included some appearing first in ileum or blood. GvH clone levels peaked in circulation, and this peak was associated with early post-transplant HvG declines.

J gave up 7 bases and V 7 bases, and 9 bases lay outside the gene matches. The CDR3 is 14 residues long. CDR1 is ENHRY and CDR2 is SYGVKD in the germline V gene. The method was immunoSEQ multiplex PCR; TCRdb's version includes in-frame clones alone and lacks a portion of them. The sample has tens of thousands of clones; approximately 87% are singletons. The TCR comes from a human donor who was the organ donor for an intestinal transplant. The sample consisted of unstimulated CD4+ T cells sorted from spleen or lymph node cells, taken before transplant. The genes are TRBV10-3 and TRBJ1-2, with 10 bases fitting TRBD1. The CDR3 protein is CAITPGTGVSGYTF. CDR3 coding DNA: TGTGCCATCACCCCCGGGACAGGGGTTTCTGGCTACACCTTC.